This record concerns one T cell receptor (beta chain) sequence. Its target is not known. This sample stems from a study of OX40 agonist ivuxolimab in advanced cancers. General study findings and limits: At doses 0.1 to 3.0 mg/kg, CD4+ and CD8+ clones expanded. Partial responders dosed at 0.1-3.0 mg/kg displayed clonal expansion ranking among the lowest. No determination was made of the antigen specificity of the expanded peripheral T cells.

Germline V CDR1 and CDR2: SGHTA, FQGNSA. V lost 5 bases to trimming and J lost 4 bases, with 15 bases between them. The CDR3 is made up of 15 amino acids. Data came from immunoSEQ multiplex PCR; TCRdb stores just in-frame clones and leaves some out. Found here are about 89,000 clones, about nine tenths of them singletons; the top ten hold over 0.65%. The chain uses TRBV7-2 and TRBJ2-1, with D perhaps TRBD1 (6 bases). The sequence was collected from an adult with an advanced solid tumor such as melanoma, head and neck, liver or kidney cancer. The specimen was CD4+ or CD8+ T cells sorted from blood, collected in a trial of the OX40 agonist ivuxolimab. CDR3 sequence (DNA): TGTGCCAGCAGCGACCGGGACATCTTATACAATGAGCAGTTCTTC. It translates to CASSDRDILYNEQFF.